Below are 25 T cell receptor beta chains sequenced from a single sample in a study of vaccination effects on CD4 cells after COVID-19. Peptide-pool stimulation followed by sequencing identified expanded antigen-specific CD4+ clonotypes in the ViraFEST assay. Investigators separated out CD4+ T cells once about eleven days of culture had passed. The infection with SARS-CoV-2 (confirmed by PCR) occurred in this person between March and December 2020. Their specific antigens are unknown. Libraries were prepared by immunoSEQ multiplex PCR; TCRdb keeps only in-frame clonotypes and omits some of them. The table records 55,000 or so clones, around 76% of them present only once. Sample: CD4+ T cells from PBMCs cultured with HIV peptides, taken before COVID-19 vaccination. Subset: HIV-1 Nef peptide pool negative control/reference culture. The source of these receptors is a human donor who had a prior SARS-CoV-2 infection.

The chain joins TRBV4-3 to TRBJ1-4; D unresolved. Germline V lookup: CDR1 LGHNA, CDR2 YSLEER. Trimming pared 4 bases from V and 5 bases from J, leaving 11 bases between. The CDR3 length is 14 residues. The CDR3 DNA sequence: TGCGCCAGCAGCCTTATGAACGGGAATGAAAAACTGTTTTTT. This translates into CASSLMNGNEKLFF.

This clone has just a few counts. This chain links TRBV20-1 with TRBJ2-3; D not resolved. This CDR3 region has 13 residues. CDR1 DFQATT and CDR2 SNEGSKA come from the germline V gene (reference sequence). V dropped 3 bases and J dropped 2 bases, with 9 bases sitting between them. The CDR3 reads CSASLQSTDTQYF. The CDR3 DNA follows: TGCAGTGCTAGTCTGCAGTCCACAGATACGCAGTATTTT.

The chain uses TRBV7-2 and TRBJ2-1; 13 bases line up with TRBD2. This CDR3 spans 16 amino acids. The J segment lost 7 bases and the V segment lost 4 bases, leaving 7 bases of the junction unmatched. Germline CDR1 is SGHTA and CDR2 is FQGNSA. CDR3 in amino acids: CASSYTGTSGTNEQFF. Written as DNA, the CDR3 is TGTGCCAGCAGCTACACCGGGACTAGCGGGACTAATGAGCAGTTCTTC.

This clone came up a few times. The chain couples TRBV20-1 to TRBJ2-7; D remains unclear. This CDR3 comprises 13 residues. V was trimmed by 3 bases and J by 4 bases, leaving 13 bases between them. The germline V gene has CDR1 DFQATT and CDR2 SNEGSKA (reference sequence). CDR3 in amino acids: CSASGNLLYEQYF. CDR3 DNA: TGCAGTGCTAGTGGAAACCTGCTATACGAGCAGTACTTC.

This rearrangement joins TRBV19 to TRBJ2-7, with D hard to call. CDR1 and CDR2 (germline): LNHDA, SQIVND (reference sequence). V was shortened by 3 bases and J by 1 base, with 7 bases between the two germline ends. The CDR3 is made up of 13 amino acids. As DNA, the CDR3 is TGTGCCAGTAGTATGACCCCATCCTACGAGCAGTACTTC. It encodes CASSMTPSYEQYF.

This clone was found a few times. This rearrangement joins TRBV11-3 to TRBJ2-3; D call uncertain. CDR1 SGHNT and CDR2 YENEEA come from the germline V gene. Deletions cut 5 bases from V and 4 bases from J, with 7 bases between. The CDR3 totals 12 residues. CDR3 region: CASSEYADTQYF. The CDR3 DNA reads TGTGCCAGCAGCGAGTATGCAGATACGCAGTATTTT. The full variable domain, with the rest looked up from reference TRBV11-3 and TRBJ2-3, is EAGVVQSPRYKIIEKKQPVAFWCNPISGHNTLYWYLQNLGQGPELLIRYENEEAVDDSQLPKDRFSAERLKGVDSTLKIQPAELGDSAVYLCASSEYADTQYFGPGTRLTVL.

The DNA for the CDR3 is TGCAGTGCTAGCTCCAAAGAGACCCAGTACTTC. This gives the protein CSASSKETQYF. The chain joins TRBV20-1 to TRBJ2-5; D call uncertain. The CDR3 contains 11 residues. V lost 3 bases, J lost 3 bases, and 5 bases lay in between. Looked up from germline, CDR1 is DFQATT and CDR2 is SNEGSKA (reference sequence).

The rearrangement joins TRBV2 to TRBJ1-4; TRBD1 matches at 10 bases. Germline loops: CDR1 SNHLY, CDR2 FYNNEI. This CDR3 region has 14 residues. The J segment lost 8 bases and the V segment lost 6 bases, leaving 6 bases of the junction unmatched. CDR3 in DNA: TGTGCCAGCAGGCCCGGGACAGGGGTAGAAAAACTGTTTTTT. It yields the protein CASRPGTGVEKLFF.

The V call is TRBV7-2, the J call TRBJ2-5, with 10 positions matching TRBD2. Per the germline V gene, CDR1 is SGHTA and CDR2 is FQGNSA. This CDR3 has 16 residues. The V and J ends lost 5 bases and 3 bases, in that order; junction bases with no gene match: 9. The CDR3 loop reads CASSQLAGTSEETQYF. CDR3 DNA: TGTGCCAGCAGCCAGCTTGCCGGGACTAGCGAAGAGACCCAGTACTTC. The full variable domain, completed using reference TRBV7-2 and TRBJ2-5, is GAGVSQSPSNKVTEKGKDVELRCDPISGHTALYWYRQSLGQGLEFLIYFQGNSAPDKSGLPSDRFSAERTGGSVSTLTIQRTQQEDSAVYLCASSQLAGTSEETQYFGPGTRLLVL.

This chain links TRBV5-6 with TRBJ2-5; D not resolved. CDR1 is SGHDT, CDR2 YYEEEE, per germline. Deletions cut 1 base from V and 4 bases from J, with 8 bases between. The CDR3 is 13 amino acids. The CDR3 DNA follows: TGTGCCAGCAGCTTGCGGGCTACAGAGACCCAGTACTTC. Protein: CASSLRATETQYF.

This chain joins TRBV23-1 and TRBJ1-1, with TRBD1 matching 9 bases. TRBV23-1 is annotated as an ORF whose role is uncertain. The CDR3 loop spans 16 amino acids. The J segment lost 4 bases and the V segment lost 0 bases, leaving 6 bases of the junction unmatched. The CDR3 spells CASSQSGQGGSTEAFF. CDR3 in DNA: TGCGCCAGCAGTCAATCGGGACAGGGCGGGAGCACTGAAGCTTTCTTT.

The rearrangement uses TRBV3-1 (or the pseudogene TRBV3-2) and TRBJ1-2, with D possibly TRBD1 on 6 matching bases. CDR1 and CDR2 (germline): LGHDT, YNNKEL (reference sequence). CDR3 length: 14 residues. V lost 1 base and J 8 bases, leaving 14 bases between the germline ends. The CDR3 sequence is CASSQVQGSDGYTF. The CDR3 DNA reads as TGTGCCAGCAGCCAAGTACAGGGTTCAGACGGCTACACCTTC.

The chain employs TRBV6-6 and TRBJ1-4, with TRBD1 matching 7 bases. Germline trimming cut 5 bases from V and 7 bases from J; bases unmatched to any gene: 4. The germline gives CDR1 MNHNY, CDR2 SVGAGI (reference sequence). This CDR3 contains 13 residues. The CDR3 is CASSQGQLEKLFF. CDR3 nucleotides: TGTGCCAGCAGTCAGGGACAGCTTGAAAAACTGTTTTTT.

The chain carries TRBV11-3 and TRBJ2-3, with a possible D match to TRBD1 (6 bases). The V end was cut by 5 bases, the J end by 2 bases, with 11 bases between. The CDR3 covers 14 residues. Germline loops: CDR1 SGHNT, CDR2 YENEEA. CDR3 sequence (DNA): TGTGCCAGCAGCCCCGGGACAAACACAGATACGCAGTATTTT. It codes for CASSPGTNTDTQYF.

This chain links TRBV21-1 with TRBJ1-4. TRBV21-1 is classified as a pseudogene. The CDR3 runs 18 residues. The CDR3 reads CASSKEEREGGANEKLFF. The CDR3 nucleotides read TGTGCCAGCAGCAAAGAGGAGAGGGAGGGGGGGGCTAATGAAAAACTGTTTTTT.

The CDR3 here is CASSSTQGSYGYTF. The DNA for the CDR3 is TGTGCCAGCAGCTCGACCCAGGGAAGCTATGGCTACACCTTC. This chain joins TRBV5-6 and TRBJ1-2; tentative D call: TRBD1 (5 bases). CDR1 and CDR2 from the germline V gene are SGHDT and YYEEEE. Trimming shortened V by 3 bases and J by 4 bases, and 13 bases separated the two germline ends. CDR3 size: 14 residues.

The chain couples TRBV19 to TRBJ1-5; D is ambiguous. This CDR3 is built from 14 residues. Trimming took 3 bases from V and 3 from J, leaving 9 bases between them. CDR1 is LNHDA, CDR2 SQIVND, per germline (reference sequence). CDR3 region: CASSISGSNQPQHF. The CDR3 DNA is TGTGCCAGTAGTATTTCTGGATCCAATCAGCCCCAGCATTTT.

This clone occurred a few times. In nucleotides, the CDR3 is TGCAGCGTGGGGGGGAGGTCCTCGAGCTCCTACGAGCAGTACTTC. The encoded protein is CSVGGRSSSSYEQYF. V and J are TRBV29-1 and TRBJ2-7; 7 nucleotides agree with TRBD2. The CDR3 length is 15 residues. Germline loops: CDR1 SQVTM, CDR2 ANQGSEA. The J segment lost 0 bases and the V segment lost 6 bases, leaving 11 bases of the junction unmatched.

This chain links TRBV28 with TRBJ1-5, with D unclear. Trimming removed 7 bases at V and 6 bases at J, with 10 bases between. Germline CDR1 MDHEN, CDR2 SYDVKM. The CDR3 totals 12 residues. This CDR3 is CASTLYRQPQHF. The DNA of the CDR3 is TGTGCCAGCACTCTTTACCGTCAGCCCCAGCATTTT. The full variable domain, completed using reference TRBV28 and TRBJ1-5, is DVKVTQSSRYLVKRTGEKVFLECVQDMDHENMFWYRQDPGLGLRLIYFSYDVKMKEKGDIPEGYSVSREKKERFSLILESASTNQTSMYLCASTLYRQPQHFGDGTRLSIL.

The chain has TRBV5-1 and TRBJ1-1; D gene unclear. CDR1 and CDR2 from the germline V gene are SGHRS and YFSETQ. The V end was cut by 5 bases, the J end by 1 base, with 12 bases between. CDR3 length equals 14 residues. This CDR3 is CASRSEVQNTEAFF. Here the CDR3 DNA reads TGCGCCAGCAGGAGTGAAGTACAGAACACTGAAGCTTTCTTT. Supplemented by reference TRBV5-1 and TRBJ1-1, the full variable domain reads KAGVTQTPRYLIKTRGQQVTLSCSPISGHRSVSWYQQTPGQGLQFLFEYFSETQRNKGNFPGRFSGRQFSNSRSEMNVSTLELGDSALYLCASRSEVQNTEAFFGQGTRLTVV.

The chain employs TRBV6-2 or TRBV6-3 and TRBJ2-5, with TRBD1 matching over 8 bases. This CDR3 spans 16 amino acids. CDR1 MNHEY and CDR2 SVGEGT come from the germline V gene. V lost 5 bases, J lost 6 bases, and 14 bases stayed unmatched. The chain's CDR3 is CASSPPGQGGGKTQYF. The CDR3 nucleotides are TGTGCCAGCAGTCCCCCCGGACAGGGAGGAGGAAAGACCCAGTACTTC.

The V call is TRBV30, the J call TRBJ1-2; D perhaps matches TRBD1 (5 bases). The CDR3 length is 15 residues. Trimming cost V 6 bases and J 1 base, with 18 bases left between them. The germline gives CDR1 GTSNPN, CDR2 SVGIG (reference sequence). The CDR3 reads CACTNRDGSNYGYTF. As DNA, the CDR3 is TGTGCCTGCACGAATCGGGACGGAAGTAACTATGGCTACACCTTC.

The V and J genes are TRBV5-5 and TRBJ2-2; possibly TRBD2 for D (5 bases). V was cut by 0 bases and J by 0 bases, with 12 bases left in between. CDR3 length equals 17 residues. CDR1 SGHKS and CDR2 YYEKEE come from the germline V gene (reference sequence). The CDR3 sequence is CASSLVIARTNTGELFF. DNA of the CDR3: TGTGCCAGCAGCTTGGTGATAGCGCGGACGAACACCGGGGAGCTGTTTTTT.

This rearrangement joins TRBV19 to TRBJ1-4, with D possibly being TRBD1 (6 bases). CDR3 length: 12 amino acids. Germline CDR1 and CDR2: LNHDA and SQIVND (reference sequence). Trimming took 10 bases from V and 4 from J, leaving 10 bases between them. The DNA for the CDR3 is TGTGCCATAGAGGACAGTAATGAAAAACTGTTTTTT. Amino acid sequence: CAIEDSNEKLFF. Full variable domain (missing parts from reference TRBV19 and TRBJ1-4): DGGITQSPKYLFRKEGQNVTLSCEQNLNHDAMYWYRQDPGQGLRLIYYSQIVNDFQKGDIAEGYSVSREKKESFPLTVTSAQKNPTAFYLCAIEDSNEKLFFGSGTQLSVL.

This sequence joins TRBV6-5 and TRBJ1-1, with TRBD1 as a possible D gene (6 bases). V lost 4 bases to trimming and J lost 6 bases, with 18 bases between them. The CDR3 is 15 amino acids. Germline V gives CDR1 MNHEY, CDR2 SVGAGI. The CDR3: CASSFVTGRISEAFF. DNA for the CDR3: TGTGCCAGCAGTTTCGTTACAGGGAGGATCTCTGAAGCTTTCTTT.